The 19 T cell receptor beta chains given below trace back to one sample, sequenced in a study of cytomegalovirus exposure and HLA in healthy donors. PCR amplification relied on 60 Vbeta primers (plus 13 Jbeta primers). Clones were read by immunoSEQ multiplex PCR, and TCRdb kept only the in-frame ones, dropping some. Here the sample spans under 200,000 clones, 77% being singletons. Sequenced sample: PBMCs. The receptors come from a female donor in good health and CMV-seronegative.

The chain links TRBV4-1 to TRBJ2-5, with D perhaps matching TRBD1 (6 bases). The end of the DNA aligns better with TRBJ2-7, so the J call may be wrong. The CDR3 extends over 16 amino acids. Germline assignment: CDR1 MGHRA and CDR2 YSYEKL. The CDR3 DNA sequence: TGCGCCAGCAGCCAAGATCTAACAGGGAGCTCCTACGAGCAGTACTTC. Residues: CASSQDLTGSSYEQYF.

The chain uses TRBV19 and TRBJ1-1, with a possible D match to TRBD1 (6 bases). Germline CDR1 is LNHDA and CDR2 is SQIVND (reference sequence). V was clipped by 3 bases and J by 1 base, with 12 bases between them. This CDR3 is 15 amino acids long. The CDR3 loop is CASSMFGRGNTEAFF. The CDR3 bases are TGTGCCAGTAGTATGTTTGGCAGGGGGAACACTGAAGCTTTCTTT.

The chain joins TRBV7-6 to TRBJ2-2; weak D call: TRBD2 (5 bases). The CDR3 runs 16 residues. Germline CDR1 is SGHVS and CDR2 is FNYEAQ. V lost 3 bases to trimming and J lost 0 bases, with 11 bases between them. The CDR3 region is CASSFPSGSNTGELFF. DNA of the CDR3: TGTGCCAGCAGCTTTCCGTCGGGGTCGAACACCGGGGAGCTGTTTTTT.

The J gene is TRBJ2-5, the V gene TRBV15, with TRBD2 identical over 11 bases. TRBJ2-7 matches the DNA end more closely, so the J call is doubtful. Germline V gene lookup returns CDR1 LNHNV and CDR2 YYDKDF (reference sequence). The CDR3 sequence is 16 residues long. The DNA for the CDR3 is TGTGCCACCAGCAGAGATAGATCTAGCGGGAGGTACGAGCAGTACTTC. It codes for CATSRDRSSGRYEQYF.

This clone was found a few times. This sequence joins TRBV18 and TRBJ1-2; D is undetermined. Germline CDR1 KGHSH, CDR2 LQKENI. The germline V and J ends were trimmed by 2 bases and 6 bases, with 16 bases remaining between them. The CDR3 runs to 15 residues. CDR3 bases: TGTGCCAGCTCACCAGGATTGGGTAGAAGCGATGGCTACACCTTC. It encodes CASSPGLGRSDGYTF.

The chain is built from TRBV11-2 and TRBJ1-2; TRBD1 is a possible D gene (6 bases). Trimming pared 5 bases from V and 4 bases from J, leaving 14 bases between. The V gene's germline CDR1 is SGHAT and CDR2 FQNNGV. This CDR3 contains 14 residues. In nucleotides, the CDR3 is TGTGCCAGCAGCCCCCTCACAGGGATCTATGGCTACACCTTC. As protein: CASSPLTGIYGYTF. The whole variable domain, remainder taken from reference TRBV11-2 and TRBJ1-2, is EAGVAQSPRYKIIEKRQSVAFWCNPISGHATLYWYQQILGQGPKLLIQFQNNGVVDDSQLPKDRFSAERLKGVDSTLKIQPAKLEDSAVYLCASSPLTGIYGYTFGSGTRLTVV.

This chain uses TRBV28 with TRBJ2-1, with 9 bases fitting TRBD1. This CDR3 is 15 amino acids long. Trimming at V came to 6 bases and at J to 6 bases, leaving 9 bases not matched to a gene. Germline CDR1 MDHEN, CDR2 SYDVKM. CDR3 region: CASRLRDRVSNEQFF. The CDR3 DNA follows: TGTGCCAGCAGGCTCCGGGACAGGGTAAGCAATGAGCAGTTCTTC.

There are a few counts of this clone. The chain links TRBV7-8 to TRBJ2-7, with 12 bases fitting TRBD2. There are 16 residues in the CDR3. Trimming at V came to 4 bases and at J to 0 bases, leaving 4 bases not matched to a gene. The germline CDR1 and CDR2 sequences are SGHVS and FQNEAQ. The CDR3 loop reads CASSSLAGGSSYEQYF. DNA of the CDR3: TGTGCCAGCAGCTCTCTAGCGGGAGGGTCCTCCTACGAGCAGTACTTC.

The chain recombines TRBV5-6 with TRBJ1-2; TRBD1 agrees at 10 bases. Looked up from germline, CDR1 is SGHDT and CDR2 is YYEEEE. The junction had 9 bases not matched to a gene; V was cut back by 0 bases and J by 4 bases. This CDR3 is 17 amino acids long. In DNA form, the CDR3 reads TGTGCCAGCAGCTTGGCCTTCTCCGGGACAGGGGTCTATGGCTACACCTTC. This encodes CASSLAFSGTGVYGYTF.

This clone has only a few counts. This sequence joins TRBV7-8 and TRBJ2-5; maybe TRBD1 (6 bases). The J call may be wrong; the DNA end is better matched by TRBJ2-7. CDR3 length equals 16 residues. Germline V lookup: CDR1 SGHVS, CDR2 FQNEAQ. CDR3 DNA sequence: TGTGCCAGCAGCTCCCCCGGACAGCCTAGGACCTACGAGCAGTACTTC. Protein: CASSSPGQPRTYEQYF.

The chain uses TRBV28 and TRBJ2-7, with 7 positions matching TRBD1. Germline CDR1 MDHEN, CDR2 SYDVKM. The CDR3 runs to 13 residues. The V segment lost 5 bases and the J segment 2 bases; nucleotides outside the gene matches: 3. The CDR3 loop reads CASSAGTAYEQYF. The CDR3 DNA reads as TGTGCCAGCAGTGCTGGGACAGCCTACGAGCAGTACTTC.

The V and J genes are TRBV7-6 and TRBJ2-7, with TRBD2 identical over 12 bases. The CDR3 loop spans 16 amino acids. The junction had 8 bases not matched to a gene; V was cut back by 5 bases and J by 3 bases. The germline gives CDR1 SGHVS, CDR2 FNYEAQ. Here the CDR3 reads CASSQMTSGSFYEQYF. Written as DNA, the CDR3 is TGTGCCAGCAGCCAGATGACTAGCGGGAGTTTCTACGAGCAGTACTTC.

J is TRBJ1-1 and V is TRBV7-9; 7 bases map to TRBD1. V was clipped by 2 bases and J by 3 bases; unmatched bases: 6. CDR1 and CDR2 from the germline V gene are SEHNR and FQNEAQ (reference sequence). The CDR3 has 15 residues. The CDR3 is CASSLSTGLDTEAFF. In DNA, the CDR3 is TGTGCCAGCAGCTTATCGACAGGGTTGGACACTGAAGCTTTCTTT.

V usage is TRBV7-2 and J usage is TRBJ2-2; 7 nucleotides agree with TRBD2. Germline-derived CDR1 and CDR2 are SGHTA and FQGNSA. The V gene end was trimmed by 1 base and the J gene end by 1 base; junction bases not matched to a gene: 3. CDR3 length: 16 residues. The CDR3 DNA is TGTGCCAGCAGCTTAGGAGGCGGGGGGAACACCGGGGAGCTGTTTTTT. Amino acid sequence: CASSLGGGGNTGELFF.

The table lists this clone with a few counts. The same CDR3 also results from other DNA sequences found in this sample. V is TRBV7-9 and J is TRBJ2-2; maybe TRBD2 (5 bases). V was clipped by 6 bases and J by 5 bases, with 7 bases between them. The germline CDR1 and CDR2 sequences are SEHNR and FQNEAQ (reference sequence). The CDR3 loop spans 12 amino acids. The CDR3: CASSSGTGELFF. The DNA for the CDR3 is TGTGCCAGCAGTTCGGGGACCGGGGAGCTGTTTTTT.

The V gene is TRBV4-2, the J gene TRBJ2-7; 7 nucleotides match TRBD2. The CDR3 covers 16 residues. The V and J ends lost 3 bases and 2 bases, in that order; junction bases with no gene match: 10. Germline V gene sequence: CDR1 LGHNA, CDR2 YNFKEQ. The CDR3 DNA reads TGTGCCAGCAGCCAGACGGCGGGAGCGTCGCCCTACGAGCAGTACTTC. It encodes CASSQTAGASPYEQYF.

This clone was observed once. The chain couples TRBV6-5 to TRBJ2-2, with 8 bases lining up with TRBD2. Trimming cost V 5 bases and J 5 bases; bases outside gene matches: 7. The V gene's germline CDR1 is MNHEY and CDR2 SVGAGI. CDR3 length: 15 residues. The CDR3 spells CASSAQRGWTGELFF. As DNA, the CDR3 is TGTGCCAGCAGTGCCCAGCGGGGGTGGACCGGGGAGCTGTTTTTT.

The chain uses TRBV18 and TRBJ2-1; 8 nucleotides match TRBD1. Trimming removed 3 bases from V and 0 bases from J; junction bases left unmatched: 7. The germline V gene has CDR1 KGHSH and CDR2 LQKENI. This CDR3 is built from 17 residues. Here the CDR3 reads CASSPRGQASSYNEQFF. The CDR3 DNA sequence: TGTGCCAGCTCACCGCGGGGACAGGCGAGCTCCTACAATGAGCAGTTCTTC.

J is TRBJ2-2 and V is TRBV7-9; D call uncertain. The CDR3 is 14 residues long. CDR1 SEHNR and CDR2 FQNEAQ come from the germline V gene (reference sequence). V gave up 4 bases and J gave up 4 bases, with 10 bases separating them. CDR3 region: CASSYTRSTGELFF. DNA for the CDR3: TGTGCCAGCAGCTACACCAGAAGCACCGGGGAGCTGTTTTTT.